The sequence of this TCR beta chain was determined in a study of cytomegalovirus exposure and HLA in healthy donors. Notes on the study in general: Listed as cytomegalovirus-associated were 150 or so TCR beta chains.

From germline, CDR1 is KGHSH and CDR2 LQKENI. The CDR3 is 15 residues long. V was clipped by 2 bases and J by 5 bases; unmatched bases: 2. Of note for this clone: Its antigen remains unknown.

Vbeta (60) and Jbeta (13) primers were used in the PCR. TCRdb's table, derived via immunoSEQ multiplex PCR, lists solely in-frame clones and lacks some. The data show around 130,000 clones, 8.5% seen once. The sequenced material came from PBMCs. V and J are TRBV18 and TRBJ2-5; TRBD2 aligns across 13 bases. This sequence was found in a man aged 35-49 years in good health and CMV-seronegative. The CDR3 is CASSPGLAGAETQYF. CDR3 DNA: TGTGCCAGCTCACCAGGACTAGCGGGGGCCGAGACCCAGTACTTC.